This TCR beta chain was captured by sequencing in a study of cytomegalovirus exposure and HLA in healthy donors (dated by TCRdb to the late 2010s). Regarding the study in general: In an earlier analysis of under 750 of the donors, 276 Gb of sequence data and some 120 million unique TCR beta sequences from about 180 million T cells were reported. Around 330 gigabases of sequencing data and roughly 81 million unique TCR sequences made up an early release that covered nearly 650 HLA-typed donors. Of the roughly 390 genotyped donors, 65% to 90% were placed in the genetic ancestry cluster associated with self-reported Caucasian donors. The study aimed to test whether cataloging public T cell receptors could reveal signatures of past pathogen exposure. Using immunosequencing, the study profiled T cell repertoires from 666 subjects and related those repertoires to cytomegalovirus serostatus. In addition to the first cohort of hundreds of subjects, a separate validation cohort of 120 different subjects was used. High-throughput TCR immunosequencing, statistical association of individual TCRs with disease status, and machine learning were combined to predict cytomegalovirus infection status. In a later analysis, previously published TCR beta repertoires from 550 to 700 donors were re-analyzed and high-resolution HLA genotyping was added so that TCR occurrence patterns could be studied. In the later analysis, no new phenotypic data were used to find candidate immune exposures; instead, reliance was placed on TCR beta sequences and their occurrence across donors. An earlier analysis of several hundred of the donors applied high-throughput TCR beta sequencing to assess whether each TCR beta V gene segment acted as functional or pseudogenic. Alongside the repertoire data, information on donor age, sex, ethnicity and CMV serostatus was compiled. In a later genetic analysis, genome-wide SNP genotypes for about three fifths of the 666 donors were used, and that subset was treated as a discovery cohort. All discovery cohort repertoires had been generated using a single sequencing platform. Both class I and class II loci were covered by HLA typing, at four-digit resolution. The number of typed donors differed by locus: about 620-630 for A, B, C, DRB1 and DQB1; some 540 for DQA1; 606 for DPA1; and approximately 450 for DPB1. A handful of DR-DQ haplotypes were handled as single units for association and clustering because linkage in the cohort was strong. Among about 360 genotyped donors of the cohort, an average of approximately 240,000 unique TCR beta nucleotide sequences were sequenced per donor, about a sixth of them non-productive.

The cohort was made up of roughly 670 healthy bone marrow donors. Cohort members were all nominally healthy when sampled, although unrecorded immune exposures were likely present. The donor was CMV seronegative and was included in the group of 352 seronegative cohort members. Each donor provided a peripheral blood sample, and peripheral blood mononuclear cells were used for TCR beta sequencing. The Qiagen DNeasy Blood Extraction Kit was used to extract genomic DNA from the blood cell samples. Germline trimming: 7 bases from V, 5 bases from J; junction bases outside gene matches: 4. CDR1 and CDR2 were assigned from the germline V gene (reference sequence) as MNHEY and SMNVEV. The CDR3 holds 12 amino acids from the cysteine to the phenylalanine. Kept here is only the CDR3 DNA, which spans 36 bases and is read in frame from base 1. The library was produced with the immunoSEQ multiplex PCR assay. For the multiplex PCR, a mixture combining 60 forward primers for TCR Vbeta segments and 13 reverse primers for TCR Jbeta segments was used. The CDR3 region of rearranged TCR beta genes was amplified from genomic DNA with a multiplex PCR assay. The Illumina HiSeq System was used to sequence the amplified TCR beta libraries as 87-base-pair reads. In the source study's methods: In a later analysis, some 80 million unique TCR beta chains were counted across the 500 to 850 repertoires, and approximately 9.9 million of these chains were shared by at least two donors. Raw reads were error-corrected and collapsed into unique sequences by a nearest-neighbor algorithm in which closely related sequences were merged to remove PCR and sequencing errors. To assign V, D and J gene segments, CDR3 sequences were aligned to IMGT reference sequences. For a sequence to be retained, a match of at least six nucleotides to both a V gene segment and a J gene segment was required. Rearrangements were classified as productive when the CDR3 lacked stop codons and remained in frame with V and J, and all other rearrangements were classified as non-productive. CDR3 was defined by IMGT convention, running from the second conserved V-encoded cysteine to the conserved J-encoded phenylalanine. In an earlier analysis of just under 600 of the donors, sequences lacking an unambiguous match to a single V gene segment were excluded. In an earlier analysis of several hundred of the donors, V segments were called functional above 56.7% productive rearrangements and were called segregating when the between-donor standard deviation exceeded 5%. To diagnose cytomegalovirus status from the catalog of TCR beta chain sequences, a statistical classification framework was built. In a later analysis, V and J genes were assigned by comparing TCR nucleotide sequences against IMGT/GENE-DB human TR gene sequences. In a later analysis, CDR3 sequences and most-parsimonious VDJ recombination scenarios were assigned using the TCRdist pipeline. In a later analysis, each TCR beta chain was defined by its CDR3 amino acid sequence together with its V-gene family, and reads lacking a unique V-gene family were excluded. A later analysis removed roughly 590 highly shared, low-generation-probability nucleotide sequences to deal with suspected cross-contamination and a sequencing artifact. For each public chain, a later analysis derived a clonal expansion index from normalized ranks of inferred template counts within each repertoire. In a later analysis, generation probabilities were computed with a VDJ recombination model fitted to out-of-frame rearrangements, and the resulting probabilities were checked against IGoR. A later analysis scored TCR-TCR, TCR-HLA and TCR-CMV co-occurrence with hypergeometric tests, applying a repertoire-size bias correction to TCR pairs. In a later analysis, false discovery rates were estimated by permuting HLA or CMV assignments 20 times. In a later analysis, co-occurring TCRs were grouped using DBSCAN, with TCRdist sequence similarity added in when clustering inside HLA-allele-positive subsets. Repertoires with fewer than 30,000 or more than 120,000 public chains were left out of co-occurrence clustering, as were several repertoires with anomalous nucleotide sharing. TCRdb limited this immuneACCESS table to in-frame rearrangements with V and J called. A share of clones is missing; checked studies link under half to unresolved V genes, and the rest is unexplained. V and J calls and clone size are those listed in that table; D and trimming were worked out from the DNA. Here the sample has under 300,000 clones; roughly two thirds occur a single time. Around 2% of the sample belongs to the ten largest clones.

Here is what the overall study found, with its caveats: In this cohort, only TCR beta chains were sequenced, and detectable features were limited by the absence of alpha or paired-chain data. Three of the identified cytomegalovirus-associated TCR beta chains were confirmed in vitro to be specific for cytomegalovirus antigens. In a later genetic analysis, a missense DCLRE1C variant was associated with V-gene and J-gene trimming of TCR beta chains, and the association was replicated in an independent cohort. For the cohort, immune exposure information was limited to CMV serostatus. In a later genetic analysis, fewer N-insertions in productive TCRs were reported among donors in an Asian-associated ancestry cluster than the roughly 640-donor mean. In the study, around 150 TCR beta chains were listed as associated with cytomegalovirus. According to the authors, the approach could potentially be generalized to other disease states and immunological phenotypes. Compared with equally common non-associated chains, HLA-associated TCR beta chains in a later analysis were more clonally expanded and had lower generation probabilities. Across donors, most TCR sequences were observed very rarely, whereas some public TCRs were present in many individuals. In an earlier analysis of 587 of the donors, most TCR beta V segments appeared in productive rearrangements about 90% or about 30% of the time, broadly matching IMGT annotations. A further reported finding was that TCR beta sequences accurately predicted the HLA-A and HLA-B alleles for most subjects in the first cohort. In a later analysis, several top co-occurrence clusters were reported to appear linked to parvovirus B19, influenza, CMV and Epstein-Barr virus. According to a later analysis, most CMV-associated TCR beta chains appeared to be HLA-restricted, and the HLA associations seemed to be driven largely by CMV exposure. Correlated functional status among segregating V segments might be attributable to linkage disequilibrium, but an unknown experimental factor could not be ruled out. The 87-base-pair reads could not distinguish some IMGT-functional V segments, including TRBV6-2 and TRBV6-3, so those segments were excluded. Because some donors lacked HLA typing at each locus, the association tests relied only on the typed subset. In both the original and validation cohorts, the classifier was reported to diagnose cytomegalovirus status with high specificity and sensitivity. Some 16 rarely observed V segments, including chromosome 9 orphons, were excluded from the earlier analysis of almost 600 of the donors because counts were too low. In a later analysis, TCR association rates were found to vary across HLA loci, with the most associated TCRs seen for DRB1 alleles and the fewest for HLA-C alleles. When HLA alleles, especially DR and DQ, strongly co-occurred, TCR associations were difficult to assign to individual alleles. A cluster of highly shared sequence variants was judged likely to represent a technical artifact of the sequencing pipeline. A later analysis associated some 17,000 TCR beta sequences with specific HLA alleles at a false discovery rate of 0.05. Roughly uniform sequencing depth across donors was assumed in presence/absence analyses, although this assumption may not hold.

This clone was recorded a few times. Its antigen is still unknown. No qualities accompany the bases; no much larger clone lies one base away. What was sequenced was PBMCs. The chain is assembled from TRBV27 and TRBJ2-7; TRBD2 lines up with 8 middle nucleotides. This receptor was obtained from a female donor in good health and CMV-seronegative. The CDR3 region reads CASMRGANEQYF. The bases read TGTGCCAGCATGCGGGGGGCCAACGAGCAGTACTTC.